One and the same sample provided the 32 T cell receptor beta chains below, sequenced in a study of vaccination and CD4 T cells after COVID-19 (dated by TCRdb to the early 2020s). The library came from PCR. The sequencing machine was an Illumina iSeq 100. At the Johns Hopkins FTIC core, DNA from the cultured CD4+ T cells underwent TCR sequencing with the Oncomine TCR Beta short-read assay. The public reads were run again by TCRdb, first through fastp at Q25 and then through MiXCR, and only productive beta chains were kept. Each entry is one CDR3 protein sequence, shown with its most common DNA and genes. In all, the sample holds roughly 18,000 distinct CDR3 sequences, and about 51% of those were seen once. Over 20% of the sample is held by the ten biggest clonotypes. Per the publication, the time point label means: late sampling 161 to 241 days after vaccination in a few convalescent patients. In the paper's terms, the treatment or condition label means: approximately 9-day PBMC culture with coronavirus spike peptide pools or control peptides (ViraFEST assay).

No antigen is known for these receptors. Sequences were derived from CD4+ T cells from blood, cultured in vitro, sampled about 7 months after SARS-CoV-2 vaccination. The receptor source for this set is a human donor who had recovered from COVID-19.

The V gene is TRBV7-8, the J gene TRBJ1-6; a possible D gene is TRBD1 (6 bases). This CDR3 has 15 residues. Trimming took 2 bases from V and 7 from J, leaving 12 bases between them. CDR1 and CDR2 from the germline V gene are SGHVS and FQNEAQ. CDR3 sequence (DNA): TGTGCCAGCAGCTTACGGGGGGCGAGGAATTCACCCCTCCACTTT. It is translated as CASSLRGARNSPLHF.

This clonotype was counted between two and nine times. The chain carries TRBV7-2 and TRBJ1-6, with D perhaps TRBD1 (5 bases). This CDR3 comprises 15 residues. Per the germline V gene, CDR1 is SGHTA and CDR2 is FQGNSA. Trimming removed 6 bases from V and 2 bases from J, with 11 bases in between. The CDR3 spells CASRDQTAYNSPLHF. The CDR3 nucleotides are TGTGCCAGCAGAGATCAGACAGCCTATAATTCACCCCTCCACTTT.

This clonotype was observed a few times. The chain's CDR3 is CASFPSGLDGYTF. CDR3 in DNA: TGTGCCAGCTTTCCATCCGGTCTTGATGGCTACACCTTC. V and J are TRBV28 and TRBJ1-2; no definite D call. V lost 8 bases to trimming and J lost 6 bases, with 16 bases between them. The CDR3 is 13 residues long. Germline V lookup: CDR1 MDHEN, CDR2 SYDVKM.

The rearrangement links TRBV7-6 to TRBJ1-5; 7 nucleotides match TRBD1. The V gene's germline CDR1 is SGHVS and CDR2 FNYEAQ. V lost 5 bases and J lost 5; bases outside the gene matches: 6. This CDR3 is built from 14 residues. The CDR3 is CASSQDRTYQPQHF. CDR3 DNA: TGTGCCAGCAGCCAGGACAGGACCTATCAGCCCCAGCATTTT.

The chain recombines TRBV12-3 or TRBV12-4 with TRBJ2-5; the D is unclear. The V end lost 1 base, the J end lost 2 bases, and 8 bases lay between the germline ends. This CDR3 is 14 amino acids long. CDR3 sequence reads: CASSLVQRQETQYF. The CDR3 DNA sequence: TGTGCCAGCAGTTTAGTACAGCGTCAAGAGACCCAGTACTTC.

The CDR3 protein is CASSTGDIYGYTF. The CDR3 nucleotides read TGTGCCAGCAGTACGGGGGACATCTACGGCTACACCTTC. The chain links TRBV2 to TRBJ1-2; D may be TRBD1 (6 bases). Germline V gene sequence: CDR1 SNHLY, CDR2 FYNNEI. V lost 5 bases to trimming and J lost 8 bases, with 15 bases between them. The CDR3 runs 13 residues.

This chain uses TRBV19 with TRBJ1-5, with D possibly TRBD1 on 6 matching bases. Germline V gene lookup returns CDR1 LNHDA and CDR2 SQIVND (reference sequence). Deletions cut 1 base from V and 16 bases from J, with 29 bases between. CDR3 length: 17 amino acids. CDR3 bases: TGTGCCAGTAGTATAGGGTACAGACGGACAGCGCCTCCGCACCCCCATTTT. Translation gives CASSIGYRRTAPPHPHF.

V gene TRBV7-6 combines with J gene TRBJ1-2, with D tentatively TRBD1 (5 bases). V was pared by 1 base and J by 4 bases, with 10 bases between. Germline assignment: CDR1 SGHVS and CDR2 FNYEAQ. This CDR3 is 14 amino acids long. CDR3 sequence reads: CASSLDEGSYGYTF. The DNA of the CDR3 is TGTGCCAGCAGCTTAGACGAGGGGTCCTATGGCTACACCTTC.

The chain combines TRBV11-2 with TRBJ1-5, with unresolved D. V shed 5 bases and J shed 3 bases, with 14 bases lying between them. Germline V CDR1 and CDR2: SGHAT, FQNNGV. The CDR3 sequence is 15 residues long. DNA of the CDR3: TGTGCCAGCAGCCGTGGCGTGGGGATCAATCAGCCCCAGCATTTT. As protein: CASSRGVGINQPQHF.

The genes are TRBV7-9 and TRBJ2-6; a weak D match, TRBD1 (5 bases). Per germline, CDR1 SEHNR and CDR2 FQNEAQ (reference sequence). The CDR3 extends over 20 amino acids. V dropped 3 bases and J dropped 0 bases, with 21 bases sitting between them. The CDR3 sequence is CASSFGSGPHLLSGANVLTF. The CDR3 nucleotides read TGTGCCAGCAGCTTCGGGTCAGGGCCTCATTTACTCTCTGGGGCCAACGTCCTGACTTTC.

This clonotype has just a few counts. The J gene is TRBJ1-2, the V gene TRBV20-1; D is unresolved. Germline CDR1 reads DFQATT; CDR2 reads SNEGSKA (reference sequence). Deletions cut 5 bases from V and 7 bases from J, with 8 bases between. CDR3 length: 10 residues. The CDR3: CSAPVFGYTF. The CDR3 DNA reads as TGCAGTGCTCCCGTTTTTGGCTACACCTTC.

This rearrangement joins TRBV28 to TRBJ2-5; D gene unclear. Per the germline V gene, CDR1 is MDHEN and CDR2 is SYDVKM. V was clipped by 2 bases and J by 0 bases, with 16 bases between them. The CDR3 is 17 amino acids. The CDR3: CASSLRPMSGYQETQYF. In DNA form, the CDR3 reads TGTGCCAGCAGTTTACGACCGATGAGTGGTTACCAAGAGACCCAGTACTTC.

This clonotype has just a few counts. V and J are TRBV2 and TRBJ1-1, with TRBD1 as a possible D gene (6 bases). The CDR3 covers 13 residues. Between the trimmed V and J ends, which lost 7 bases and 1 base, there was a span of 10 bases. Germline V gene lookup returns CDR1 SNHLY and CDR2 FYNNEI. DNA for the CDR3: TGTGCCAGCACCCAACAGGGGAACACTGAAGCTTTCTTT. Its translation: CASTQQGNTEAFF.

This clonotype has just a few counts. This chain links TRBV6-1 with TRBJ2-1, with a possible D match to TRBD1 (6 bases). Trimming removed 7 bases from V and 4 bases from J, with 20 bases in between. The germline gives CDR1 MNHNS, CDR2 SASEGT. There are 16 residues in the CDR3. The CDR3 region has the DNA TGTGCCAGCACTGTTACAGGGTATCTTGGGTACAATGAGCAGTTCTTC. The encoded protein is CASTVTGYLGYNEQFF.

The chain combines TRBV20-1 with TRBJ1-2; no reliable D call. In germline, CDR1 is DFQATT, CDR2 SNEGSKA (reference sequence). The CDR3 runs 13 residues. V lost 3 bases to trimming and J lost 6 bases, with 14 bases between them. In DNA form, the CDR3 reads TGCAGTGCTAGGGCCTCGACGGACCATGGCTACACCTTC. The encoded protein is CSARASTDHGYTF.

The rearrangement joins TRBV15 to TRBJ1-5; no reliable D call. This CDR3 has 12 amino acids. Germline loops: CDR1 LNHNV, CDR2 YYDKDF (reference sequence). V lost 3 bases and J lost 6, with 6 bases in between. The CDR3 nucleotides read TGTGCCACCAGCAGGCCCTTTCAGCCCCAGCATTTT. Its protein is CATSRPFQPQHF. The complete variable domain, with remaining parts taken from reference TRBV15 and TRBJ1-5, reads DAMVIQNPRYQVTQFGKPVTLSCSQTLNHNVMYWYQQKSSQAPKLLFHYYDKDFNNEADTPDNFQSRRPNTSFCFLDIRSPGLGDTAMYLCATSRPFQPQHFGDGTRLSIL.

The table lists this clonotype with a few counts. The chain joins TRBV27 to TRBJ2-7, with D possibly being TRBD2 (5 bases). The CDR3 is 14 residues long. The germline CDR1 and CDR2 sequences are MNHEY and SMNVEV (reference sequence). V lost 5 bases, J lost 5 bases, and 16 bases lay in between. The CDR3 nucleotides are TGTGCCAGCAGTCCACATGGCGGAGGCAACGAGCAGTACTTC. Translation gives CASSPHGGGNEQYF.

The table lists this clonotype with a count of one. This chain uses TRBV2 with TRBJ2-7; D possibly corresponds to TRBD1 (6 bases). V shed 1 base and J shed 2 bases, with 21 bases lying between them. Germline assignment: CDR1 SNHLY and CDR2 FYNNEI. This CDR3 spans 18 amino acids. Here the CDR3 DNA reads TGTGCCAGCAGTGAAGGCACAGGGTATCCCGAGTCGACCTACGAGCAGTACTTC. It yields the protein CASSEGTGYPESTYEQYF.

The V and J genes are TRBV19 and TRBJ1-5, with a possible D match to TRBD1 (6 bases). V was shortened by 3 bases and J by 0 bases, with 12 bases between the two germline ends. The germline V gene encodes CDR1 LNHDA and CDR2 SQIVND (reference sequence). The CDR3 runs to 16 residues. The CDR3 is CASSIVQGHSNQPQHF. CDR3 DNA sequence: TGTGCCAGTAGTATTGTTCAGGGGCATAGCAATCAGCCCCAGCATTTT.

The chain is built from TRBV12-3 or TRBV12-4 and TRBJ2-5; no reliable D call. The V end lost 6 bases, the J end lost 5 bases, and 10 bases lay between the germline ends. The length of the CDR3 is 12 residues. The CDR3 DNA follows: TGTGCCAGCAGCCTATATGGTGAGACCCAGTACTTC. It specifies CASSLYGETQYF.

The V and J genes are TRBV6-2 or TRBV6-3 and TRBJ2-1; 8 bases are shared with TRBD2. The V gene end was trimmed by 5 bases and the J gene end by 1 base; junction bases not matched to a gene: 7. Germline V gives CDR1 MNHEY, CDR2 SVGEGT. This CDR3 is 16 amino acids long. The CDR3 DNA follows: TGTGCCAGCAGTGATACTAGCGGCAAGTCCTACAATGAGCAGTTCTTC. Encoded protein: CASSDTSGKSYNEQFF.

The gene calls are TRBV4-1 and TRBJ2-3, with TRBD2 as a possible D gene (6 bases). CDR3 size: 18 residues. Trimming pared 0 bases from V and 2 bases from J, leaving 18 bases between. Germline CDR1 reads MGHRA; CDR2 reads YSYEKL. The CDR3 reads CASSQDRGTVPLTDTQYF. Written as DNA, the CDR3 is TGCGCCAGCAGCCAAGATCGCGGGACCGTCCCCCTCACAGATACGCAGTATTTT.

This clonotype was detected a few times. The J gene is TRBJ2-7, the V gene TRBV6-1, with TRBD1 matching 8 bases. Germline trimming cut 5 bases from V and 3 bases from J; bases unmatched to any gene: 9. CDR3 length equals 15 residues. The germline V gene has CDR1 MNHNS and CDR2 SASEGT. The CDR3 region is CASSIDLTGGYEQYF. The DNA for the CDR3 is TGTGCCAGCAGTATAGACCTAACAGGGGGCTACGAGCAGTACTTC.

This clonotype is judged medium-sized (0.01 to 0.1%). V usage is TRBV28 and J usage is TRBJ2-7; 10 bases line up with TRBD1. Germline CDR1 reads MDHEN; CDR2 reads SYDVKM. This CDR3 contains 16 residues. The J segment lost 2 bases and the V segment lost 5 bases, leaving 9 bases of the junction unmatched. Here the CDR3 DNA reads TGTGCCAGCAGTATTTTACCGGGACAGGGGACCTACGAGCAGTACTTC. It codes for CASSILPGQGTYEQYF. Based on the CDR3 plus reference TRBV28 and TRBJ2-7, the full variable domain is DVKVTQSSRYLVKRTGEKVFLECVQDMDHENMFWYRQDPGLGLRLIYFSYDVKMKEKGDIPEGYSVSREKKERFSLILESASTNQTSMYLCASSILPGQGTYEQYFGPGTRLTVT.

The chain recombines TRBV10-3 with TRBJ2-3, with D perhaps matching TRBD1 (5 bases). The CDR3 runs to 15 residues. CDR1 is ENHRY, CDR2 SYGVKD, per germline. V was clipped by 5 bases and J by 4 bases, with 16 bases between them. The CDR3 here is CAISTKDMVADTQYF. CDR3 nucleotides: TGTGCCATCAGTACCAAGGACATGGTGGCAGATACGCAGTATTTT.

V and J are TRBV5-4 and TRBJ2-3; 9 bases agree with TRBD2. The CDR3 consists of 17 residues. Unmatched junction bases numbered 15, after V lost 4 bases and J lost 6 bases. Per germline, CDR1 SGHNT and CDR2 YYREEE (reference sequence). CDR3 protein: CASSPPWAAGGTDTQYF. The CDR3 nucleotides read TGTGCCAGCAGCCCCCCCTGGGCTGCGGGGGGGACGGATACGCAGTATTTT. The complete variable domain, with remaining parts taken from reference TRBV5-4 and TRBJ2-3, reads ETGVTQSPTHLIKTRGQQVTLRCSSQSGHNTVSWYQQALGQGPQFIFQYYREEENGRGNFPPRFSGLQFPNYSSELNVNALELDDSALYLCASSPPWAAGGTDTQYFGPGTRLTVL.

This clonotype is medium-sized (0.01 to 0.1%). This chain joins TRBV4-2 and TRBJ1-3; D remains ambiguous. Germline lookup yields CDR1 LGHNA and CDR2 YNFKEQ. The germline V and J ends were trimmed by 0 bases and 4 bases, with 10 bases remaining between them. The CDR3 is made up of 15 amino acids. The CDR3 DNA sequence: TGTGCCAGCAGCCAAGATTGGGTTTCCGGAAACACCATATATTTT. It encodes CASSQDWVSGNTIYF.

This clonotype came up a few times. The rearrangement links TRBV7-2 to TRBJ1-1; D is ambiguous. Germline loops: CDR1 SGHTA, CDR2 FQGNSA. This CDR3 contains 13 residues. Trimming took 1 base from V and 5 from J, leaving 8 bases between them. CDR3: CASSLGKWTEAFF. The CDR3 DNA reads TGTGCCAGCAGCTTAGGAAAGTGGACTGAAGCTTTCTTT.

This chain connects TRBV7-9 to TRBJ2-1; 7 nucleotides agree with TRBD1. V shed 3 bases and J 7 bases; nucleotides not matched to a gene: 9. CDR3 size: 15 residues. Germline V gives CDR1 SEHNR, CDR2 FQNEAQ (reference sequence). CDR3 region: CASSFFLTGDNEQFF. The CDR3 region has the DNA TGTGCCAGCAGCTTTTTCCTAACAGGGGATAATGAGCAGTTCTTC.

V gene TRBV7-9 combines with J gene TRBJ2-5; 10 nucleotides line up with TRBD2. With V trimmed by 4 bases and J by 13 bases, 9 bases remained unmatched. Per the germline V gene, CDR1 is SEHNR and CDR2 is FQNEAQ (reference sequence). The CDR3 sequence is 13 residues long. CDR3 DNA sequence: TGTGCCAGCAGCTCCCAACTAGCGGGGCGCAGGTACTTC. Protein sequence: CASSSQLAGRRYF.

This clonotype occurred a few times. The chain combines TRBV7-8 with TRBJ1-3; TRBD1 might be the D (5 bases). CDR1 SGHVS and CDR2 FQNEAQ come from the germline V gene. The CDR3 covers 16 residues. V lost 5 bases, J lost 0 bases, and 14 bases lay in between. In DNA, the CDR3 is TGTGCCAGCAGCGGGAAGACGGGACTCTCTGGAAACACCATATATTTT. Translated, it gives CASSGKTGLSGNTIYF.

In its sample, this clonotype was seen a few times. This chain links TRBV15 with TRBJ1-6, with D possibly being TRBD1 (5 bases). The CDR3 sequence is 15 residues long. Germline V gene lookup returns CDR1 LNHNV and CDR2 YYDKDF (reference sequence). V lost 0 bases and J lost 6, with 9 bases in between. CDR3 bases: TGTGCCACCAGCAGAGATTTCAGGGTTAATTCACCCCTCCACTTT. Translated: CATSRDFRVNSPLHF.